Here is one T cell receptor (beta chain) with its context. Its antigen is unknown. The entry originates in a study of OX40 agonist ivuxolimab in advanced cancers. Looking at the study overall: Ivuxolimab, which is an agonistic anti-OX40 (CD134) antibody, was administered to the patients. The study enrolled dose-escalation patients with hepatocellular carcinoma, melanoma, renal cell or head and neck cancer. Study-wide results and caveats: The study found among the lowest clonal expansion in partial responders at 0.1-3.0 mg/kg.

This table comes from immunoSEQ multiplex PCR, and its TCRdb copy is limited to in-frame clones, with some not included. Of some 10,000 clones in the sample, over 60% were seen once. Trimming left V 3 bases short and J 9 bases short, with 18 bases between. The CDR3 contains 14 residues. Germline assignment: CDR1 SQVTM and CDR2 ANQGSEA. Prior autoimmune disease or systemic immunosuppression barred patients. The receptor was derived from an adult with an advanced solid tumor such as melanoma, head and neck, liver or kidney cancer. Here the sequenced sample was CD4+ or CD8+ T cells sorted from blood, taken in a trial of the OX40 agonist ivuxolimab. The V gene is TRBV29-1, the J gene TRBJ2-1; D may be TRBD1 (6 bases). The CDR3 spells CSVEGQGPYGEQFF. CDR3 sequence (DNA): TGCAGCGTTGAGGGCCAGGGGCCCTACGGTGAGCAGTTCTTC.